This T cell receptor beta chain was recovered during a study of OX40 agonist ivuxolimab in advanced cancers. As concerns this clone: Its specificity is not known.

CDR1 and CDR2 (germline): SQVTM, ANQGSEA. CDR3 length: 15 residues. J was trimmed by 8 bases and V by 8 bases; bases with no gene match: 13. Study results and limitations: Expansion of clones was among the lowest in partial responders at 0.1-3.0 mg/kg. CD8+ T cells (on average) carried more expanded clones than CD4+ T cells.

Clones were read by immunoSEQ multiplex PCR, and TCRdb kept only the in-frame ones, dropping some. Seen here are tens of thousands of clones, roughly 94% observed once, and the top ten hold 11%. The starting material was CD4+ or CD8+ T cells sorted from blood, obtained in a trial of the OX40 agonist ivuxolimab. This rearrangement joins TRBV29-1 to TRBJ2-2; 11 bases map to TRBD1. The sequence was obtained from an adult with an advanced solid tumor such as melanoma, head and neck, liver or kidney cancer. CDR3 region: CSFYRDRGALGELFF. CDR3 DNA: TGCAGCTTTTACCGGGACAGGGGGGCGCTAGGGGAGCTGTTTTTT.